Below, one TCR beta chain is given with its context. Its antigen remains unidentified. It has no much larger one-base neighbor in the sample; base qualities were not kept. This record comes from a study of robustness of blood B and T cell sequencing (dated by TCRdb to 2017 to 2018). With regard to the full study: The study was designed to determine how much peripheral blood is required to reliably characterize an individual's TCRbeta and IgG repertoires. For technical replicates, two replicate TCRbeta cDNA libraries were prepared from one shared RNA pool that came from a single 10 ml draw. Each of the approximately 10 independently drawn blood samples had its TCRbeta and IgG repertoires measured.

TCRbeta repertoires were quantified from mRNA rather than genomic DNA, which captures expressed receptors. Buffy coat leukocytes were collected into Trizol, and RNA was extracted with the Direct-zol RNA MiniPrep Plus kit without cell sorting. EDTA blood tubes were centrifuged immediately at 4°C to separate plasma, buffy coat and red blood cells. Library preparation employed PCR. The instrument given in TCRdb is Illumina MiSeq. cDNA was synthesized with SMARTScribe reverse transcriptase and a 5' template-switch oligo that added a universal priming site. Each cDNA molecule was tagged by a 12-nucleotide random unique molecular identifier (UMI) carried on the template-switch oligo. Chain-specific reverse primers targeted TCRbeta transcripts during reverse transcription. Residual template-switch adapters were removed by uracil DNA glycosylase treatment, and cDNA was purified using a Qiagen MinElute kit. The first PCR used KAPA HiFi HotStart ReadyMix for about 20 cycles, split across four 50 ul reactions with step-out primers. First-round PCR products were gel-purified before further amplification. Illumina Nextera adapters were added in a second 8-cycle PCR, after which libraries were purified and pooled. A 50-nucleotide 5' read captured the UMI barcode for each TCRbeta molecule. On the study's bioinformatics: Using the MIGEC toolkit, reads were grouped by UMI into consensus reads. Forward and reverse consensus reads were merged with PEAR to produce final reads. Identical UMI-sequence pairs shared across libraries were treated as cross-sample contamination and removed by a custom decontamination script. MIGMAP, a wrapper around IgBLAST, was used to carry out V(D)J assignment and CDR3 extraction. A TCR clonotype was defined as sharing the same V gene, J gene and CDR3 amino acid sequence, and CDR1 and CDR2 were not sequenced. TCRdb handled the public reads itself, with Q25 trimming in fastp and clone calling in MiXCR, and kept productive beta chains. Identical CDR3 protein sequences are pooled into one entry, listed with their most common genes and DNA. The authors' filters were not applied to this entry. The sample includes thousands of distinct CDR3 sequences, with about half observed a single time. The ten top clones hold 20% to 25% of the sample.

Overall study outcomes, separate from this receptor: Coverage of the top 10,000 TCRbeta clonotypes approached saturation when 3 or 4 tubes (roughly 28-40 ml blood) were combined. A full plateau was not reached by TCRbeta rarefaction curves, suggesting under-sequencing or many low-abundance clonotypes. Evidence of cross-contamination, likely resulting from batch processing, was observed in one pair of TCRbeta libraries, and the UMI-sequence pairs shared between the two libraries were removed. Of the top 10,000 TCRbeta clonotypes in one technical replicate library, roughly 95% were also found in the other technical replicate library. Pooling tubes did not make the overlap of rare TCRbeta clonotypes any better, which implies that much larger blood volumes would be needed to capture those rare clonotypes. Every single 10 ml sample contained the 1,000 most abundant TCRbeta clonotypes from the pooled draws. EDTA tubes required immediate fractionation, limiting use in multi-site collections.

V sheds 5 bases and J sheds 4 bases, leaving 14 bases between their ends. The CDR3 holds 13 amino acids from the cysteine to the phenylalanine. Only the CDR3 part of the read is kept: 39 bases, read in frame from the first base. Via the germline V gene, CDR1 is SQVTM and CDR2 ANQGSEA. The origin of this receptor is a human donor in good health. Sequencing was carried out using peripheral blood. The rearrangement combines TRBV29-1 with TRBJ1-1; 6 matching bases give a weak D call of TRBD1. The DNA reads TGCAGCGTTAAGGACAGTCCGATCACTGAAGCTTTCTTT. This is translated as CSVKDSPITEAFF.